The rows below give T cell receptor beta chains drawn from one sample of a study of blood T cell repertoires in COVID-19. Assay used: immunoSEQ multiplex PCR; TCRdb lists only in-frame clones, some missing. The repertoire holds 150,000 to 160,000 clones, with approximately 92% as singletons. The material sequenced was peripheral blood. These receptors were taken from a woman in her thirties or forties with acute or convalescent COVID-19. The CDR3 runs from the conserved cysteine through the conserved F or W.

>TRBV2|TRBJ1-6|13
CASYRDSGSPLHF
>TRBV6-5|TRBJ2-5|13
CASGYLGGETQYF
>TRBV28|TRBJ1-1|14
CASSLKRRNTEAFF
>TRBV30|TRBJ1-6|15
CAWSGHSSYNSPLHF
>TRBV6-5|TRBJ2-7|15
CASSWTGQASYEQYF
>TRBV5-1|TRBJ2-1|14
CASSFDRGSNEQFF
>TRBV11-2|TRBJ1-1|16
CASSRGHQTGDTEAFF
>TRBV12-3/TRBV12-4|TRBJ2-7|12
CASKGQYYEQYF
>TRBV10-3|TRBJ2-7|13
CAIDSGLSYEQYF
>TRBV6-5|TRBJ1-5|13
CASSYGGNQPQHF
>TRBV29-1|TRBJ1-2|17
CSVEDLGRGILNYGYTF
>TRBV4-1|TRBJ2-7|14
CASSNREEGYEQYF
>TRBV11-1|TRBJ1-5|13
CASSRQFNQPQHF
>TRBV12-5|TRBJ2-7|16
CASGLIIGQSSYEQYF
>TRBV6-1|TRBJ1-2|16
CASSELGTGGANGYTF
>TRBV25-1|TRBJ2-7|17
CASSAGTGGPIPYEQYF
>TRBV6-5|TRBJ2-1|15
CASSWGQGSYNEQFF
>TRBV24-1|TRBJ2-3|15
CATSLGGANGDTQYF
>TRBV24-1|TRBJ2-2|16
CATSDMPSANTGELFF
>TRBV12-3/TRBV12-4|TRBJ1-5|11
CASSPSGAQHF
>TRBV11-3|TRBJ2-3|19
CASSFTSSGRAEGTDTQYF
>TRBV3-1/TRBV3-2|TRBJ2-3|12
CASSLAGLGQYF
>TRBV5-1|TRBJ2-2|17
CASSMGPTSGATGELFF
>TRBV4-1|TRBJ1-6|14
CASSLQTNNSPLHF
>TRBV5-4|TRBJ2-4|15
CASSLDPGAKNIQYF
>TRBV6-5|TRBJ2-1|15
CASPPGTGVYNEQFF
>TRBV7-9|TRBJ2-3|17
CASSLAYGTGNTDTQYF
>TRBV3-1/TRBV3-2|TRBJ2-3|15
CASSLGLAGTDTQYF
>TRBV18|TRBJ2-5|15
CASSHMGQDSLTQYF
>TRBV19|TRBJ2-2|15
CASSPRGPNTGELFF
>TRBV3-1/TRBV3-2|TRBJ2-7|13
CASSQDLANEQYF
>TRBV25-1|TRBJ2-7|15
CASSDLGQSNYEQYF
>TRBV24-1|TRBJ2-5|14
CATSDLNSPGTQYF
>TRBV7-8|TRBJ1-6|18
CANSLEIGGSSYNSPLHF
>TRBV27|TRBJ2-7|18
CASRSAGTSGRDTYEQYF
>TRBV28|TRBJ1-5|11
CASTGGQPQHF
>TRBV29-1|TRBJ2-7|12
CSVSGVGYEQYF
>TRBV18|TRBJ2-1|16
CASSQGQGNPYNEQFF
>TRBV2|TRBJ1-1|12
CASRTEDTEAFF
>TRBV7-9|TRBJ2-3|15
CASSIAGREVDTQYF
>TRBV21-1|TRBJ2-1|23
CASSKEGQGGGRASTPGHNEQFF
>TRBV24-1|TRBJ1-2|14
CATSTGTGVGGYTF
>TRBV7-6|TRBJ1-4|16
CASRLSSQGPNEKLFF
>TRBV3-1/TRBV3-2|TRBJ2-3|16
CASSQEPESLTDTQYF
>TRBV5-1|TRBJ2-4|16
CASSLSTISSQNIQYF
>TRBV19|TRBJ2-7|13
CASSEQGLREQYF
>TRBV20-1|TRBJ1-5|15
CSASGGQGALQPQHF
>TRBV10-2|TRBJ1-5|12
CASSGTGDSQHF
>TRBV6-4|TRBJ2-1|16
CASSDSRTGVSNEQFF
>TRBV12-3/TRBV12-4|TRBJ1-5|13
CASSFQINQPQHF